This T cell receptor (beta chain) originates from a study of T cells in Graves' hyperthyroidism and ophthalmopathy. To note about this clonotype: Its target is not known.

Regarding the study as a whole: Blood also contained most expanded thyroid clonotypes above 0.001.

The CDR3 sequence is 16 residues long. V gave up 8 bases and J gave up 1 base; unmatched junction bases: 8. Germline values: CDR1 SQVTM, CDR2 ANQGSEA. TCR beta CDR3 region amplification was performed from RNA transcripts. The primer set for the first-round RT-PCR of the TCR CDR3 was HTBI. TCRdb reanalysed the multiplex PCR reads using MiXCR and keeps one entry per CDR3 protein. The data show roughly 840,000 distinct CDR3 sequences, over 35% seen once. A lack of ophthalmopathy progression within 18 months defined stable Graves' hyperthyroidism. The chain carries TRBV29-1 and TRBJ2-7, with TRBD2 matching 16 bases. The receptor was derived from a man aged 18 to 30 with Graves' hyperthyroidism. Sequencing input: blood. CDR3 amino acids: CSYGTSGRGRSYEQYF. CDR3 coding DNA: TGCAGCTATGGGACTAGCGGGAGGGGTCGGTCCTACGAGCAGTACTTC.